This TCR beta chain was sequenced for a study of OX40 agonist ivuxolimab in advanced cancers. Study-level background: Participants averaged approximately 60 years of age (range roughly 23 to 79) and were over 75% male.

Repertoires were generated with immunoSEQ multiplex PCR, while TCRdb's copy carries only in-frame clones and drops some. The top ten hold almost 4% of the sample, which has about 60,000 clones, around 87% seen once. The V gene lost 6 bases and the J gene lost 8 bases, with 15 bases spanning the gap. There are 13 residues in the CDR3. Germline CDR1 and CDR2: MNHEY and SVGAGI. Study-level findings and limits: Some patients who did not respond also had low normalized T-cell clonal expansion.

A word on this clone: The antigen is unknown.

Specimen: CD4+ or CD8+ T cells sorted from blood, collected in a trial of the OX40 agonist ivuxolimab. The receptor comes from an adult with an advanced solid tumor such as melanoma, head and neck, liver or kidney cancer. The gene calls are TRBV6-5 and TRBJ2-3; a weak D match, TRBD2 (6 bases). Here the CDR3 DNA reads TGTGCCAGCAGGCGGGACGCCCGGGGTACGCAGTATTTT. It specifies CASRRDARGTQYF.